Detailed here is one T cell receptor (beta chain). The data originate from a study of blood T cell repertoires in COVID-19. In the original workflow: Reference gene primer amplification yielded estimated nucleated cell counts. Here immunoSEQ multiplex PCR was the method, and the copy in TCRdb shows in-frame clones only, minus some. That table supplies the V and J calls and clone size; D and trimming were determined from the DNA. Of 60,000 or so clones in the sample, approximately 78% were seen once. The sequence was obtained from a human donor in a cohort sampled during active COVID-19. The source material was peripheral blood.

The DNA for the CDR3 is TGTGCCAGCAGCTTGGCCGGGACAGGATGGAACACCGGGGAGCTGTTTTTT. Its protein product is CASSLAGTGWNTGELFF. V gene TRBV7-2 combines with J gene TRBJ2-2; TRBD1 matches at 8 bases. From germline, CDR1 is SGHTA and CDR2 FQGNSA. The ends lost 3 bases at V and 1 base at J; junction bases unmatched: 7. The CDR3 runs to 17 residues.